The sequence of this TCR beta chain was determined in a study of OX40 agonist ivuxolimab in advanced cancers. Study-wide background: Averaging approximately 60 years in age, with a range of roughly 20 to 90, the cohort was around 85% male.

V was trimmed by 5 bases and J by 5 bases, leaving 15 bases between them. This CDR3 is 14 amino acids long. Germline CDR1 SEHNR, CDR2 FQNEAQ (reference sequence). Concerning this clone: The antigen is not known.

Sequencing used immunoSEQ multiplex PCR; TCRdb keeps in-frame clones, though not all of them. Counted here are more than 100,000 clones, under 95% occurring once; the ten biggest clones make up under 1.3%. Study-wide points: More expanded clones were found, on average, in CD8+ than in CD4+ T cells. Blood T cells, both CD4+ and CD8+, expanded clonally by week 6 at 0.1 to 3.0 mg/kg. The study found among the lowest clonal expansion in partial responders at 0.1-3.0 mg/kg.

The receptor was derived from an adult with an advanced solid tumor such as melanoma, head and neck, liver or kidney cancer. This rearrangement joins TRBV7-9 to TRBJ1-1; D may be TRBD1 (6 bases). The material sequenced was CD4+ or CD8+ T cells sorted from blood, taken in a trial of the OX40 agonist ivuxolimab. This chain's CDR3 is CASSGIQGVTEAFF. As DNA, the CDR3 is TGTGCCAGCAGCGGAATACAGGGAGTTACTGAAGCTTTCTTT. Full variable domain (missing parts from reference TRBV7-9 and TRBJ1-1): DTGVSQNPRHKITKRGQNVTFRCDPISEHNRLYWYRQTLGQGPEFLTYFQNEAQLEKSRLLSDRFSAERPKGSFSTLEIQRTEQGDSAMYLCASSGIQGVTEAFFGQGTRLTVV.